This TCR beta chain was obtained from a study of T cell responses to AZD1222 COVID-19 vaccine. Study-level findings and limits: Among spike-specific TCRs, nearly half reportedly target unmutated variant regions.

A word on this clone: Its antigen is as yet unknown.

Data came from immunoSEQ multiplex PCR; TCRdb stores just in-frame clones and leaves some out. The sample has about 110,000 clones, around nine tenths seen once. This CDR3 region has 15 residues. CDR1 and CDR2 from the germline V gene are MNHNY and SVGAGI (reference sequence). V lost 5 bases, J lost 3 bases, and 16 bases lay in between. The sequenced sample was peripheral blood, obtained 28 days after the second AZD1222 dose. The chain couples TRBV6-6 to TRBJ1-2; possible D gene TRBD1, 5 bases. The receptor comes from an adult who received the AZD1222 COVID-19 vaccine. CDR3 DNA sequence: TGTGCCAGCAGTCCCGTACGCCCAGGGTACTATGGCTACACCTTC. Encoded protein: CASSPVRPGYYGYTF.